These T cell receptor beta chains were read from a single sample in a study of T cells in Graves' hyperthyroidism and ophthalmopathy. MiXCR was run by TCRdb on the multiplex PCR reads, yielding one entry per CDR3 protein. This sample carries about 590,000 distinct CDR3 sequences, around a sixth of them seen once, and the ten largest clones take around 7.8%. The sample was blood. The origin of the receptors is a woman in her twenties or thirties with Graves' hyperthyroidism. CDR3s include the opening cysteine and the closing phenylalanine or tryptophan. Expanded clones get a size class; other rows say once, few or many, or leave the size out.

v_gene: TRBV6-1
abundance: many
CDR3aa: CASSTGTSGSKMAGEQYF

v_gene: TRBV6-2/TRBV6-3
abundance: few
CDR3aa: CASSSPLRETQYF

v_gene: TRBV4-1
abundance: few
CDR3aa: CASSQESTVTSYEQYF

v_gene: TRBV2
abundance: many
CDR3aa: CASRPSEGTALSYEQYF

v_gene: TRBV10-1
abundance: .
CDR3aa: CASRWTAGEKLFF

v_gene: TRBV12-3/TRBV12-4
abundance: .
CDR3aa: CASSFRAAYEQYF

v_gene: TRBV6-2/TRBV6-3
abundance: .
CDR3aa: CASRQPHRGGSTDTQYF

v_gene: TRBV6-1
abundance: many
CDR3aa: CASSSNPQGPGAQYF

v_gene: TRBV3-1
abundance: many
CDR3aa: CASSQGQGALDIQYF

v_gene: TRBV12-3/TRBV12-4
abundance: many
CDR3aa: CASSLEGTSYAEAFF

v_gene: TRBV28
abundance: few
CDR3aa: CASSLGDRETEAFF

v_gene: TRBV5-8
abundance: many
CDR3aa: CASSARRRFSTEAFF

v_gene: TRBV4-3
abundance: .
CDR3aa: CASSQESGGAGVEAFF

v_gene: TRBV24-1
abundance: .
CDR3aa: CAAQSRSQGTGNTIYF

v_gene: TRBV29-1
abundance: .
CDR3aa: CSVEDGGKVYGYTF

v_gene: TRBV19
abundance: .
CDR3aa: CASSPDRETNYGYAF

v_gene: TRBV6-2/TRBV6-3
abundance: few
CDR3aa: CASSRVGTSGTYNEQFF

v_gene: TRBV20-1
abundance: many
CDR3aa: CSASPKQGQISYNEQFF

v_gene: TRBV7-2
abundance: .
CDR3aa: CASSLATSGRLGTDTQYF

v_gene: TRBV19
abundance: many
CDR3aa: CASSPTGGGTEAFF

v_gene: TRBV6-1
abundance: .
CDR3aa: CASSDQGASTEAFF

v_gene: TRBV30
abundance: .
CDR3aa: CAWSSSGRRGDTQYF

v_gene: TRBV12-3/TRBV12-4
abundance: many
CDR3aa: CASSSGQGYFEQYF

v_gene: TRBV24-1
abundance: many
CDR3aa: CATSDKYGYTF